This TCR beta chain was documented in a study of T cell responses to AZD1222 COVID-19 vaccine. About the study: Investigators merged groups given second doses at roughly 4 or roughly 12 weeks. Notes on the study in general: Per reports, nearly half of all spike-specific TCRs target regions that are unmutated in variants. All repertoire sampling was performed exclusively after the peak T cell response.

Worth noting for this clone: What it binds is unknown.

Trimming removed 3 bases from V and 4 bases from J, with 12 bases in between. This CDR3 has 14 residues. Germline V gives CDR1 MGHRA, CDR2 YSYEKL. Clones were read by immunoSEQ multiplex PCR, and TCRdb kept only the in-frame ones, dropping some. Of roughly 140,000 clones listed, almost 90% are singletons. The clonotype originates from an adult in good health. The V gene is TRBV4-1, the J gene TRBJ2-5; D assignment may be TRBD1 or TRBD2 (6 bases each). This specimen was peripheral blood, taken on day 0 of AZD1222 vaccination. CDR3 nucleotides: TGCGCCAGCAGCCATCAACAGGGAGGAGAGACCCAGTACTTC. This sequence encodes CASSHQQGGETQYF.